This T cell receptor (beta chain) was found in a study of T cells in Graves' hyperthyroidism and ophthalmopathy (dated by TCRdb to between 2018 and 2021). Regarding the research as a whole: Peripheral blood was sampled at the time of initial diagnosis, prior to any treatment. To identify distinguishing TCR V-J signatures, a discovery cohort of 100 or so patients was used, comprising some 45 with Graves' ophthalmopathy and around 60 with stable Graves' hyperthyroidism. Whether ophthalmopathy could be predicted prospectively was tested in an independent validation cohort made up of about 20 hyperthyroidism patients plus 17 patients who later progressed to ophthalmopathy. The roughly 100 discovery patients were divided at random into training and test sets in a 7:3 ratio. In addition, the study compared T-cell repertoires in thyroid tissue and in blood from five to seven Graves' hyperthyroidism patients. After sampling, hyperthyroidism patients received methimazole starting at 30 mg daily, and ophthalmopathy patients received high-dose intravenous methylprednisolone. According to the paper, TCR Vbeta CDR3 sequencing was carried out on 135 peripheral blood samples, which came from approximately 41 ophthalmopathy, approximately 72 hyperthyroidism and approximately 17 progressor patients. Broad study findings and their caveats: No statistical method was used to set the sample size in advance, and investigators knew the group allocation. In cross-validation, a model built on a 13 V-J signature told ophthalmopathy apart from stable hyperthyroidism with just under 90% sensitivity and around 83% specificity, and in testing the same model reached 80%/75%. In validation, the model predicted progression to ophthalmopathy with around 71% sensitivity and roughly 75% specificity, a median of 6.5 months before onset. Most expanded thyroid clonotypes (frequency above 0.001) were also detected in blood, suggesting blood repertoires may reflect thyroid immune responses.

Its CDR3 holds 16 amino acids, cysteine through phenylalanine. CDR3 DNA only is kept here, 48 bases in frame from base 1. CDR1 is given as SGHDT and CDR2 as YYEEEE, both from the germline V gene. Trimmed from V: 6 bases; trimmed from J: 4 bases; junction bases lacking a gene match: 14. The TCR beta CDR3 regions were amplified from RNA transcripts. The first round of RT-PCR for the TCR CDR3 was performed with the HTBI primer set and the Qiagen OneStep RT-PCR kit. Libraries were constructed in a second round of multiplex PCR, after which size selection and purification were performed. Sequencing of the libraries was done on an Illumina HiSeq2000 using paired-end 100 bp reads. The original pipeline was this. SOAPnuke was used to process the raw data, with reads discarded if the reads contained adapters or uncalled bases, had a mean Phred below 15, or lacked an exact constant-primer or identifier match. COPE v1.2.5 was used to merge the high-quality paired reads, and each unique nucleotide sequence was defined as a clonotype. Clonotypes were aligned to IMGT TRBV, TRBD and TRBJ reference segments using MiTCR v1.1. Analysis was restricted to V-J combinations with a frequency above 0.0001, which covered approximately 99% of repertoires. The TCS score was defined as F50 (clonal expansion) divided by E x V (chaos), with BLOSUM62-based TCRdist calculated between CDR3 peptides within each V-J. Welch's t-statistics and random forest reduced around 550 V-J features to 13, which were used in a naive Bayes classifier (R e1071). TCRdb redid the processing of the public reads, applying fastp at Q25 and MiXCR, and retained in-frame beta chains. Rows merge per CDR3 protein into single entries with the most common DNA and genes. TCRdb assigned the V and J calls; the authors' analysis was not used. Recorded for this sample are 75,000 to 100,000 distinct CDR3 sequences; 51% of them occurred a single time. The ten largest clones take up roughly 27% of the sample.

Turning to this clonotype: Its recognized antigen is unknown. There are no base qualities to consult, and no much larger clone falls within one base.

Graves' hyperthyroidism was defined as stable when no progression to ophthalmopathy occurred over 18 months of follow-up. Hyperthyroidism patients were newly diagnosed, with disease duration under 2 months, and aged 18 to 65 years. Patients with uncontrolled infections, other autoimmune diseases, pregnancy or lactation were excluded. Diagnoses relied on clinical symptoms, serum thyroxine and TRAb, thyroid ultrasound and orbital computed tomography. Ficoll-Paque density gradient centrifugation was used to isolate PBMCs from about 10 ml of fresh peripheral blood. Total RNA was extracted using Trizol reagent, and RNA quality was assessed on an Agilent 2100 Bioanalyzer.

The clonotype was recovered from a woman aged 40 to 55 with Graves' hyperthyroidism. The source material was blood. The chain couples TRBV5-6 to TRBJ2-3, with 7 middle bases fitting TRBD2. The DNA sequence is TGTGCCAGCACCCCCGGGGCGGGAGCCCTCCCAGATACGCAGTATTTT. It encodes CASTPGAGALPDTQYF. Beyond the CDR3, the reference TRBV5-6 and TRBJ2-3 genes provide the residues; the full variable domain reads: DAGVTQSPTHLIKTRGQQVTLRCSPKSGHDTVSWYQQALGQGPQFIFQYYEEEERQRGNFPDRFSGHQFPNYSSELNVNALLLGDSALYLCASTPGAGALPDTQYFGPGTRLTVL.